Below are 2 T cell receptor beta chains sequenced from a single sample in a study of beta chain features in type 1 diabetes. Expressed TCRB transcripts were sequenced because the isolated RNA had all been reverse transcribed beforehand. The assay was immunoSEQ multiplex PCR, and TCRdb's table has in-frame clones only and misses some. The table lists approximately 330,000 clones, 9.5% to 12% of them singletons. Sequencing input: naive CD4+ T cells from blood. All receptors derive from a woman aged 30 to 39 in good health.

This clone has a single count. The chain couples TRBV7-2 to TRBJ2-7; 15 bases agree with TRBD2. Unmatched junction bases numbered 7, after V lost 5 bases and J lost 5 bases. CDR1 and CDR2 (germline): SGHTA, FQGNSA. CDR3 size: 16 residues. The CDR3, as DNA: TGTGCCAGCAGCCCCCCGGGACTAGCGGGAGGCCACGAGCAGTACTTC. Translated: CASSPPGLAGGHEQYF.

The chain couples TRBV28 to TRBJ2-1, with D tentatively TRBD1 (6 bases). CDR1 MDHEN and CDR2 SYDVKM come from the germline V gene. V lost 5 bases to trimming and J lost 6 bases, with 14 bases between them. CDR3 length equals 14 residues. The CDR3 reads CASSTQGSSNEQFF. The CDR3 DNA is TGTGCCAGCAGTACGCAGGGGTCGTCCAATGAGCAGTTCTTC. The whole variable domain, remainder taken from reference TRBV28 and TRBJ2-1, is DVKVTQSSRYLVKRTGEKVFLECVQDMDHENMFWYRQDPGLGLRLIYFSYDVKMKEKGDIPEGYSVSREKKERFSLILESASTNQTSMYLCASSTQGSSNEQFFGPGTRLTVL.